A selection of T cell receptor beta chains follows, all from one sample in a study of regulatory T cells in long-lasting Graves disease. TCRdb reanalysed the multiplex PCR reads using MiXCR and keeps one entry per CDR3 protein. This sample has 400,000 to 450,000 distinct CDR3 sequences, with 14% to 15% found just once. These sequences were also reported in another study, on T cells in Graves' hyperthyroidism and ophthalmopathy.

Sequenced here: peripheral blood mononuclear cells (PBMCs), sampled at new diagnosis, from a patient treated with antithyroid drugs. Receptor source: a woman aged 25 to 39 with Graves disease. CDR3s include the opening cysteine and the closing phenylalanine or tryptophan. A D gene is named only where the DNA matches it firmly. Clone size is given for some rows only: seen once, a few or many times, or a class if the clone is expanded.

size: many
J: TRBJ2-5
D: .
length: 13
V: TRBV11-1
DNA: TGTGCCAGCAGCTTAGGACTAAAAGAGACCCAGTACTTC
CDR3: CASSLGLKETQYF

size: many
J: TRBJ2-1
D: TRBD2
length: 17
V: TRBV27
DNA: TGTGCCAGCAGTCAGAACACACCGGGACTAACCTACAATGAGCAGTTCTTC
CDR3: CASSQNTPGLTYNEQFF

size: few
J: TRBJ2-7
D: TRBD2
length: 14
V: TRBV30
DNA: TGTGCCTGGAGTGTCACTAGCGGGCCCTACGAGCAGTACTTC
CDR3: CAWSVTSGPYEQYF

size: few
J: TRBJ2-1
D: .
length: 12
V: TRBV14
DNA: TGTGCCAGCAGCCAAGGCCGAGGTGAGCAGTTCTTC
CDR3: CASSQGRGEQFF

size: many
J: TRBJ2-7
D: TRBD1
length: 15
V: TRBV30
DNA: TGTGCCTGGAGTGTACCGAGGGACAGGCCATACGAGCAGTACTTC
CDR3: CAWSVPRDRPYEQYF

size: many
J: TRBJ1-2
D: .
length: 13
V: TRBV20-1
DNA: TGCAGTGCTAGAGATAACTCTAACTATGGCTACACCTTC
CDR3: CSARDNSNYGYTF

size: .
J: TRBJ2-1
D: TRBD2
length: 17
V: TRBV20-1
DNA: TGCAGTGCCCAACCCGCTAGCGGGAGCGGCAGATACAATGAGCAGTTCTTC
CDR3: CSAQPASGSGRYNEQFF

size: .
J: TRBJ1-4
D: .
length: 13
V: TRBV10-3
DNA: TGTGCCATCAGGATTAACGAGAATGAAAAACTGTTTTTT
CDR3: CAIRINENEKLFF

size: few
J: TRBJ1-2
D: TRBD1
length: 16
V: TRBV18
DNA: TGTGCCAGCTCACCGGGACAGGGGGCTTCGAACTATGGCTACACCTTC
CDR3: CASSPGQGASNYGYTF

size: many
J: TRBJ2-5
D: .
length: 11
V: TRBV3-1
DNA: TGTGCCAGCAGCTATCTGGGGACCCAGTACTTC
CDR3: CASSYLGTQYF

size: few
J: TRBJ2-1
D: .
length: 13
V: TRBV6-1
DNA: TGTGCCAGCCATAGCGGCTCCTACAATGAGCAGTTCTTC
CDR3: CASHSGSYNEQFF

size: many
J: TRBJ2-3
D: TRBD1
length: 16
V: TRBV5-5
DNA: TGTGCCAGCAGCTCAACCAGGGGGCGAATGACAGATACGCAGTATTTT
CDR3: CASSSTRGRMTDTQYF

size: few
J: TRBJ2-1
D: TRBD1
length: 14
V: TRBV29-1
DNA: TGCAGCGTTGTCCGGGACAGGGCCTACAATGAGCAGTTCTTC
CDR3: CSVVRDRAYNEQFF

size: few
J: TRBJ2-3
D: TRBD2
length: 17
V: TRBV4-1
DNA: TGCGCCAGCAGCCAGGTCCTTCAGCGGGAGGGCACAGATACGCAGTATTTT
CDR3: CASSQVLQREGTDTQYF

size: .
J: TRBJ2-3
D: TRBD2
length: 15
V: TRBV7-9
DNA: TGTGCCAGCAGCGGACTAGCGGGAGTTCAAGATACGCAGTATTTT
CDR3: CASSGLAGVQDTQYF

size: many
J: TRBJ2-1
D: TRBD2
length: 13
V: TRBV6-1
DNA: TGTGCCAGCCTCCCTAGCGGCTACAATGAGCAGTTCTTC
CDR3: CASLPSGYNEQFF

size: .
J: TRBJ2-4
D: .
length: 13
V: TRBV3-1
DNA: TGTGCCAGCAGCCAAGTTGTAGAAAACATTCAGTACTTC
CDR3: CASSQVVENIQYF

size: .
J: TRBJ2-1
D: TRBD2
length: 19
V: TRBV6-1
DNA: TGTGCCAGCAGAGATAGACTAGCGGGAGAAAATGGCCCCTACAATGAGCAGTTCTTC
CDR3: CASRDRLAGENGPYNEQFF

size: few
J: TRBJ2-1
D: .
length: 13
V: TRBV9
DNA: TGTGCCAGCAGCGTAGATCGGCTCAATGAGCAGTTCTTC
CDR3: CASSVDRLNEQFF

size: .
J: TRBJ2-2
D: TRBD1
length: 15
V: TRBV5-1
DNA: TGCGCCAGCAGCCGGGGACAGGGAGTAGCCCGAGAGCTGTTTTTT
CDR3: CASSRGQGVARELFF

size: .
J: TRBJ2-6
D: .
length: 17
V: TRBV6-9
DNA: TGTGCCAGCAGTTTCGCCAACAGGGAATCTGGGGCCAACGTCCTGACTTTC
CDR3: CASSFANRESGANVLTF

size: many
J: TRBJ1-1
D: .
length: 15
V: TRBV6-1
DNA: TGTGCCAGCAGTCGACCCGGACACCTCGGTACTGAAGCTTTCTTT
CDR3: CASSRPGHLGTEAFF

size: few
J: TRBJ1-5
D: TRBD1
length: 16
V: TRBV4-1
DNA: TGCGCCAGCAGCCAAGAGGGACAGGGGGCAGGGCAGCCCCAGCATTTT
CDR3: CASSQEGQGAGQPQHF

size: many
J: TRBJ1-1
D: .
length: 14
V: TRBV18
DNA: TGTGCCAGCTCACCACCGGCTGGGCACACTGAAGCTTTCTTT
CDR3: CASSPPAGHTEAFF

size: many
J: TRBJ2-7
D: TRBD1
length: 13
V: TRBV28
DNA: TGTGCCAGTACCACAGGGGGCTCCTACGAGCAGTACTTC
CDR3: CASTTGGSYEQYF

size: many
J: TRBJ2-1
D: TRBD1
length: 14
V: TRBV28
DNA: TGTGCCAGCAGTTCTGGACAGGTCTACAATGAGCAGTTCTTC
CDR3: CASSSGQVYNEQFF

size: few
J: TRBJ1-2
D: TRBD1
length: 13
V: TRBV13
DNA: TGTGCCAGCAGCTACAGGGGGTCCGATGGCTACACCTTC
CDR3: CASSYRGSDGYTF

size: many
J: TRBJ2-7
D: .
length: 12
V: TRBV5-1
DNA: TGCGCCAGCAGCTCGGGACTTTACGAGCAGTACTTC
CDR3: CASSSGLYEQYF

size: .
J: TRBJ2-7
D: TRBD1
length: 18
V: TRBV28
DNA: TGTGCCAGCAGTTCTGTTTCTACCCGGGACAGGGGCTCCTACGAGCAGTACTTC
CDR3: CASSSVSTRDRGSYEQYF

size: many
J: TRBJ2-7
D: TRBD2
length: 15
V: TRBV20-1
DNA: TGCAGTGCCTCGGCCCTCGGACTAGCAGGGGACGAGCAGTACTTC
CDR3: CSASALGLAGDEQYF

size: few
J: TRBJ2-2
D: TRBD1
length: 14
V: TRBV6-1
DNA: TGTGCCAGCAGTGGGGACAGAAACACCGGGGAGCTGTTTTTT
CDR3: CASSGDRNTGELFF

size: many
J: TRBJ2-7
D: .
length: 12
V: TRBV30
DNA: TGTGCCTGGAGTGAGTTCACCTACGAGCAGTACTTC
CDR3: CAWSEFTYEQYF

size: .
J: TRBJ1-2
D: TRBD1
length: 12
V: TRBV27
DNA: TGTGCCACGGGGACAGGGGTCTATGGCTACACCTTC
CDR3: CATGTGVYGYTF

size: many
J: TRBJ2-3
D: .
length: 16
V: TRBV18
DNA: TGTGCCAGCTCACTTCGGAGACTAGTTAGCACAGATACGCAGTATTTT
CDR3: CASSLRRLVSTDTQYF

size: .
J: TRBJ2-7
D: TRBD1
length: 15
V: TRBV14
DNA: TGTGCCAGCAGCATATCGGACAGGGGGTCCTACGAGCAGTACTTC
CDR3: CASSISDRGSYEQYF

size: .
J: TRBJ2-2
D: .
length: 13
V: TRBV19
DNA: TGTGCCAGTAGGGAATGGGACACCGGGGAGCTGTTTTTT
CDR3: CASREWDTGELFF

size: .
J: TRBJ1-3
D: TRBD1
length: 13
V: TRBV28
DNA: TGTGCCACCGAGAGGGGGCCTGGAAACACCATATATTTT
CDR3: CATERGPGNTIYF

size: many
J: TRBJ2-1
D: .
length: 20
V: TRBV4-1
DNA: TGCGCCAGCAGCCCGGGCCTACTCCGATTACGCGGGAAAGAGGACAATGAGCAGTTCTTC
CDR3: CASSPGLLRLRGKEDNEQFF

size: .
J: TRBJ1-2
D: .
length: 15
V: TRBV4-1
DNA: TGCGCCAGCAGCCCCGGGGAACAAGGCTACTATGGCTACACCTTC
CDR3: CASSPGEQGYYGYTF

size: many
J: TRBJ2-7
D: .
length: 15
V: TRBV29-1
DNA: TGCAGCGTTAAAGGAGGGAGTAAGAGCTCCTACGAGCAGTACTTC
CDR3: CSVKGGSKSSYEQYF

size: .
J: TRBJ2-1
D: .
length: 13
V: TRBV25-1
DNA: TGTGCCAGCAGTGTACTCATTTACAATGAGCAGTTCTTC
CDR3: CASSVLIYNEQFF

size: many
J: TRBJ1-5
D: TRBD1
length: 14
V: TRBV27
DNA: TGTGCCAGCCGCCGACAGGGAGTCCATCAGCCCCAGCATTTT
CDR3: CASRRQGVHQPQHF

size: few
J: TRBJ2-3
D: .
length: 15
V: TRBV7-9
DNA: TGTGCCAGCAGCCCCAAGGAGCGGAACACAGATACGCAGTATTTT
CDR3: CASSPKERNTDTQYF

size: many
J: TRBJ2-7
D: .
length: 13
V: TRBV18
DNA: TGTGCCAGCTCACCCCTCCCCCTCTACGAGCAGTACTTC
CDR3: CASSPLPLYEQYF

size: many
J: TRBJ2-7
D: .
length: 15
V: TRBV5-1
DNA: TGCGCCAGCAGCCAAGACGGACTCTCTTATGAGGAGCAGTACTTC
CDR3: CASSQDGLSYEEQYF

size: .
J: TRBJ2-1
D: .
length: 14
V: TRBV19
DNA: TGTGCCAGTGCCCTAGCAGCCGACTACAATGAGCAGTTCTTC
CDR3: CASALAADYNEQFF

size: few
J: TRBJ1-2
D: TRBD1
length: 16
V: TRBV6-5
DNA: TGTGCCAGCAGTTACGCCGGGACAGGGGATCCACTTGGCTACACCTTC
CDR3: CASSYAGTGDPLGYTF

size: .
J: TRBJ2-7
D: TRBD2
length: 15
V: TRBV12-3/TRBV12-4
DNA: TGTGCCAGCAGTCCTCGGACTAGCGGACTCTACGAGCAGTACTTC
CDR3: CASSPRTSGLYEQYF

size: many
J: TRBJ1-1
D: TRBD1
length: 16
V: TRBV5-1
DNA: TGCGCCAGCAGCTTGGGGGACAGGGCTGAGCTCTCTGAAGCTTTCTTT
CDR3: CASSLGDRAELSEAFF

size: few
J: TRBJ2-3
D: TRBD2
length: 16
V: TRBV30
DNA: TGTGCCTGGAGTGACCTGGGACTAGCGGGCACAGATACGCAGTATTTT
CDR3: CAWSDLGLAGTDTQYF

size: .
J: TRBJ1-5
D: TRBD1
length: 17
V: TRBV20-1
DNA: TGCAGTGCTAGAGTAGGACAGGGAACTCCCTTAAATCAGCCCCAGCATTTT
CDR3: CSARVGQGTPLNQPQHF

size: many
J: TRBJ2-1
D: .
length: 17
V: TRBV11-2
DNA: TGTGCCAGCAGCATCTGGGACTTTTCTAGCTCCTACAATGAGCAGTTCTTC
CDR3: CASSIWDFSSSYNEQFF

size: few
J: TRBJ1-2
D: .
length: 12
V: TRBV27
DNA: TGTGCCAGCAGTCGGAGCGGGGGTGGCTACACCTTC
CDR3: CASSRSGGGYTF

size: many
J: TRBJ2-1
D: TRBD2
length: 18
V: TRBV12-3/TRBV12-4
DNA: TGTGCCAGCAGCCCCTCGGGACTAGCGGGACTCACCTACAATGAGCAGTTCTTC
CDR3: CASSPSGLAGLTYNEQFF

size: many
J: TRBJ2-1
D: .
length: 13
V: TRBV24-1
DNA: TGTGCCACCAGTGATCCAGGGTGGCATGAGCAGTTCTTC
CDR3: CATSDPGWHEQFF

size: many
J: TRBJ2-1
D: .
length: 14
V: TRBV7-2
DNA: TGTGCCAGCAGCTTAGGCGCCTCCTACAATGAGCAGTTCTTC
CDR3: CASSLGASYNEQFF

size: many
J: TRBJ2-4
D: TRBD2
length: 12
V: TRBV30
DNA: TGTGCCACAGCGGGGGTTGGAAACATTCAGTACTTC
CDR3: CATAGVGNIQYF